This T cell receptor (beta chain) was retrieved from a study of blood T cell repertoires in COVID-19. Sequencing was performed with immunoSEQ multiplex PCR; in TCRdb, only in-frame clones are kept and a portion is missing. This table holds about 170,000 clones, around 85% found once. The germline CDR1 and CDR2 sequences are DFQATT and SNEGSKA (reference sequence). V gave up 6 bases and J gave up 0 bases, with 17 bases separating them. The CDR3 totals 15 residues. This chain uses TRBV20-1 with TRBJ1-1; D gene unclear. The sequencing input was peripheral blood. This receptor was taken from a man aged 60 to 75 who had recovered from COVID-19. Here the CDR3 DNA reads TGCAGTGCGAGTAGAGGGCTTATCATGAACACTGAAGCTTTCTTT. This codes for CSASRGLIMNTEAFF.